The 10 T cell receptor beta chains reported below all come from one sample, sequenced in a study of control samples from healthy donors and cancer patients (dated by TCRdb to 2020 to 2021). The library was produced with the immunoSEQ multiplex PCR assay. Here the immuneACCESS table is served through TCRdb, limited to in-frame sequences with V and J called. Missing clones are a known gap in these copies; in checked studies unresolved V genes cover under half, and the rest lacks a known reason. The sample table lists around 150,000 clones, around 96% of them with a count of one. The ten largest clonotypes hold just over 1% of the sample. The specimen was blood. The origin of the receptors is a woman aged 25 to 39 in good health.

This chain joins TRBV6-5 and TRBJ1-1; TRBD1 agrees at 8 bases. Germline-derived CDR1 and CDR2 are MNHEY and SVGAGI. The V and J ends lost 5 bases and 7 bases, in that order; junction bases with no gene match: 12. The CDR3 is 15 amino acids. This CDR3 is CASSRTVRGTGEAFF. CDR3 sequence (DNA): TGTGCCAGCAGTCGGACAGTGAGGGGGACAGGTGAAGCTTTCTTT.

The chain couples TRBV3-1 (or the pseudogene TRBV3-2) to TRBJ2-1; 8 positions match TRBD2. The CDR3 is 17 amino acids. The V segment lost 0 bases and the J segment 12 bases; nucleotides outside the gene matches: 16. Looked up from germline, CDR1 is LGHDT and CDR2 is YNNKEL (reference sequence). CDR3 sequence: CASSQEGSGMSPFGQFF. CDR3 sequence (DNA): TGTGCCAGCAGCCAAGAAGGTAGCGGGATGTCCCCATTCGGGCAGTTCTTC.

The chain is built from TRBV5-1 and TRBJ2-1; TRBD1 matches 7 bases. The CDR3 sequence is 13 residues long. The V gene end was trimmed by 1 base and the J gene end by 6 bases; junction bases not matched to a gene: 1. From germline, CDR1 is SGHRS and CDR2 YFSETQ. The chain's CDR3 is CASSLTGVNEQFF. As DNA, the CDR3 is TGCGCCAGCAGCTTGACAGGGGTCAATGAGCAGTTCTTC.

The gene calls are TRBV3-1 (or the pseudogene TRBV3-2) and TRBJ1-4, with 7 bases fitting TRBD1. CDR3 size: 14 residues. Germline V gene lookup returns CDR1 LGHDT and CDR2 YNNKEL (reference sequence). Trimming cost V 3 bases and J 6 bases; bases outside gene matches: 4. CDR3: CASSHDRVDEKLFF. The CDR3 bases are TGTGCCAGCAGCCACGACAGGGTGGATGAAAAACTGTTTTTT.

The chain carries TRBV18 and TRBJ2-1; D call uncertain. The germline V gene encodes CDR1 KGHSH and CDR2 LQKENI. This CDR3 has 15 residues. Trimming removed 3 bases at V and 0 bases at J, with 9 bases between. CDR3 sequence (DNA): TGTGCCAGCTCACCGACCGTGAGCTCCTACAATGAGCAGTTCTTC. Amino acids: CASSPTVSSYNEQFF.

This sequence joins TRBV6-5 and TRBJ1-2; 7 bases agree with TRBD1. V lost 6 bases to trimming and J lost 9 bases; unmatched junction nucleotides: 16. The CDR3 loop spans 15 amino acids. From germline, CDR1 is MNHEY and CDR2 SVGAGI. DNA of the CDR3: TGTGCCAGCAGCAAGACAGGGATCTATAGCGACAGCTACACCTTC. Translation gives CASSKTGIYSDSYTF.

The chain combines TRBV3-1 (or the pseudogene TRBV3-2) with TRBJ1-1; tentative D call: TRBD1 (5 bases). The ends were cut back, 2 bases at V and 11 bases at J, with 15 bases in the middle. Germline V gene sequence: CDR1 LGHDT, CDR2 YNNKEL (reference sequence). This CDR3 contains 13 residues. The CDR3 sequence: CASSQTLGAEAFF. The CDR3 DNA reads TGTGCCAGCAGCCAAACTCTCGGGGCGGAGGCTTTCTTT.

The rearrangement joins TRBV3-1 (or the pseudogene TRBV3-2) to TRBJ1-1, with a weak D call TRBD1 (5 bases). The length of the CDR3 is 18 residues. Between the trimmed V and J ends, which lost 0 bases and 3 bases, there was a span of 20 bases. The germline V gene encodes CDR1 LGHDT and CDR2 YNNKEL (reference sequence). Written as DNA, the CDR3 is TGTGCCAGCAGCCAAGATCGGACGGGGGGAAGAGGGGACACTGAAGCTTTCTTT. Amino acid sequence: CASSQDRTGGRGDTEAFF.

The rearrangement links TRBV19 to TRBJ1-6; unclear D gene. With 1 base removed from V and 5 bases from J, the gap between germline ends came to 9 bases. The CDR3 length is 15 residues. CDR1 and CDR2 from the germline V gene are LNHDA and SQIVND (reference sequence). CDR3 coding DNA: TGTGCCAGTAGTATAGGTCCGGTGGATAATTCACCCCTCCACTTT. Encoded protein: CASSIGPVDNSPLHF.

This chain joins TRBV6-5 and TRBJ1-2; D gene uncertain. The V gene's germline CDR1 is MNHEY and CDR2 SVGAGI. V lost 8 bases and J lost 3, with 10 bases in between. This CDR3 region has 12 residues. The DNA for the CDR3 is TGTGCCAGCCAGACGTTCTACTATGGCTACACCTTC. It encodes CASQTFYYGYTF.